This T cell receptor (beta chain) was profiled in a study of radiation and T cells in renal cell carcinoma. This CDR3 is built from 14 residues. In germline, CDR1 is MDHEN, CDR2 SYDVKM. V was clipped by 6 bases and J by 1 base; unmatched bases: 4. The time point: blood 2 weeks post-SBRT. Specified treatment: 15 Gy SBRT to primary tumor, nephrectomy 4 weeks later. Profiling relied on immunoSEQ multiplex PCR, and the TCRdb table lists in-frame clones only, not all of them. The sample consists of roughly 120,000 clones, 75% to 85% of them appearing once. The chain links TRBV28 to TRBJ2-5; 8 bases are shared with TRBD2. The sequence derives from a woman aged 60 to 75 with renal cell carcinoma. Source: blood, taken from a patient whose treatment included radiotherapy and nephrectomy. This chain's CDR3 is CASRKRESQETQYF. CDR3 bases: TGTGCCAGCAGAAAGCGGGAGAGCCAAGAGACCCAGTACTTC.